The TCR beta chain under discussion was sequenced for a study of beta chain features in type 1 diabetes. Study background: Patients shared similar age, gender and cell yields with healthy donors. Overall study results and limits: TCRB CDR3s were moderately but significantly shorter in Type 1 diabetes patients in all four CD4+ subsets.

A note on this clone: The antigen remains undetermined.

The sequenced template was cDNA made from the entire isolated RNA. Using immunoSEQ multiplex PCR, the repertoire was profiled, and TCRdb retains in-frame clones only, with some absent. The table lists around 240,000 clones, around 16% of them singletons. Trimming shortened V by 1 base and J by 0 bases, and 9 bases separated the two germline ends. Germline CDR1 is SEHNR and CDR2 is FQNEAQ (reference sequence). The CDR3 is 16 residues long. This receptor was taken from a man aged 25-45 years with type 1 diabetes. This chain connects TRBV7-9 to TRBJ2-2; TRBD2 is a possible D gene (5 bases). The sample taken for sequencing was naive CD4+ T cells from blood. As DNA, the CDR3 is TGTGCCAGCAGCTTAGGACGGACTTCGAACACCGGGGAGCTGTTTTTT. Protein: CASSLGRTSNTGELFF.